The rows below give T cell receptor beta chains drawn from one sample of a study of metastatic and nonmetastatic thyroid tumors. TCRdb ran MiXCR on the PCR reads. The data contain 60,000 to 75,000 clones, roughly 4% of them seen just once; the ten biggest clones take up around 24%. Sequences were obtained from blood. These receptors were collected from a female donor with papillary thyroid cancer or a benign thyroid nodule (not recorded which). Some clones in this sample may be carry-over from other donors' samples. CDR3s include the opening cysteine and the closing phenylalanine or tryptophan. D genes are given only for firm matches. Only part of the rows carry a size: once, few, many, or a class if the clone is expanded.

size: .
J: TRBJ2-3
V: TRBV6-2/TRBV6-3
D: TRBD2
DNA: TGTGCCAGCAGCACCCCCGGGCGGGGGGCTAATACGCAGTATTTT
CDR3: CASSTPGRGANTQYF

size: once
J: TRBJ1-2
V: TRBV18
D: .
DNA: TGTGCCAGCTCTAGGACAGACAGCTATGGCTACACCTTC
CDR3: CASSRTDSYGYTF

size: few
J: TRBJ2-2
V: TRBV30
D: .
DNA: TGTGCCTGGAGTTCGGTAAACACCGGGGAGCTGTTTTTT
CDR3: CAWSSVNTGELFF

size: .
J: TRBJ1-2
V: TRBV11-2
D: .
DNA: TGTGCCAGCAGCTCGTTGAGGACAGAGGGGGGCTACACCTTC
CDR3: CASSSLRTEGGYTF

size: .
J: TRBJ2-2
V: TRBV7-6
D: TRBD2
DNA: TGTGCCAGCAGCACAGATCGGACTAGCGGGGAAAACACCGGGGAGCTGTTGTTT
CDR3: CASSTDRTSGENTGELLF

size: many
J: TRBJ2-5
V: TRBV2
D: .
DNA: TGTGCCAGCAGCGCGCTTACGGGAGTGGAAGAGACCCAGTACTTC
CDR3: CASSALTGVEETQYF

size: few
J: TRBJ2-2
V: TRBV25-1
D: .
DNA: TGTGCCAGCAGTGAACCTGGCTTGGACACCGGGGAGCTGTTTTTT
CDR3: CASSEPGLDTGELFF

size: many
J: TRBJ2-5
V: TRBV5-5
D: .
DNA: TGTGCCAGCAGCTATACGGGAGAAGAGACCCAGTACTTC
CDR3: CASSYTGEETQYF

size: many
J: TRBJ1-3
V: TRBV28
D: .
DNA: TGTGCCAGCAGTCCCGGACACCCGAGCTCTGGAAACACCATATATTTT
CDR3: CASSPGHPSSGNTIYF

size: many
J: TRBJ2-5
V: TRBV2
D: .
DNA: TGTGCCAGCACCCGAGAGGTAGAAGAGACCCAGTACTTC
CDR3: CASTREVEETQYF

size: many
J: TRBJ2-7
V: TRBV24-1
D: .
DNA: TGTGCCACCAGTGATTGGGGACGAGGGGGCTACGAGCAGTACTTC
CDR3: CATSDWGRGGYEQYF

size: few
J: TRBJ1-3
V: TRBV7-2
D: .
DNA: TGTGCCAGCAGCCCAGGGAGCTCTGGAACCACCATATATTTT
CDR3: CASSPGSSGTTIYF

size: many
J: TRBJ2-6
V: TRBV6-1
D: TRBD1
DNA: TGTGCCAGCAGTGGGGACAGTTCCGGGGCCAACGTCCTGACTTTC
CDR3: CASSGDSSGANVLTF

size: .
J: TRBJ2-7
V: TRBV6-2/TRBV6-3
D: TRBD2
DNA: TGTGCCAGCAGTTACTCTTCAGGACTAGCGGGTGGTGAGCAGTACTTC
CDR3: CASSYSSGLAGGEQYF

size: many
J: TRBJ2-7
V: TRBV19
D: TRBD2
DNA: TGTGCCAGTAGTATGTTAGCGGGACCCTACGAGCAGTACTTC
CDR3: CASSMLAGPYEQYF

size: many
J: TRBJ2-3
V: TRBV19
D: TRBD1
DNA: TGTGCCAGTAGTTCCGGGACAGGGCGCACAGATACGCAGTATTTT
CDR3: CASSSGTGRTDTQYF

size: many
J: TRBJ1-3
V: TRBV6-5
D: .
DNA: TGTGCCAGCAGTTACCTACAGGGAACCTCTGGAAACACCATATATTTT
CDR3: CASSYLQGTSGNTIYF

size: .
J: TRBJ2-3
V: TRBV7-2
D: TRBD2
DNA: TGTGCCAGCAGCCCCTGGAGGGCGGGAGGGTCAGATACGCGGTATTTT
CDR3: CASSPWRAGGSDTRYF

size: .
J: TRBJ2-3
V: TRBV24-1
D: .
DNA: TGTGCCCCCCCAGGTGTCTGGACCGGGACAGATACGCAGTATTTT
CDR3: CAPPGVWTGTDTQYF

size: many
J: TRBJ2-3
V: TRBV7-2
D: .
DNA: TGTGCCAGCAGCCCCCGGGATACGCAGTATTTT
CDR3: CASSPRDTQYF

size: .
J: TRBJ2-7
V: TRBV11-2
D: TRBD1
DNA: TGTGCCAGCATCTCCGATGCGAGGTCAGGGGGGCAGTACTTC
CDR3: CASISDARSGGQYF

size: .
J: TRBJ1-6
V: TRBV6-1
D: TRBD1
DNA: TGTGCCAGCAGTGAAACCCCGGACAGGGGGCCCGAAAATTCACCCCTCCACTTT
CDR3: CASSETPDRGPENSPLHF

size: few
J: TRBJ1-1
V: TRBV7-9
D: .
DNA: TGTGCCAGCAGCTCACCATGGTTGGGTGAAGCTTTCTTT
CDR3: CASSSPWLGEAFF

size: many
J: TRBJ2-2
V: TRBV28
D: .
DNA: TGTGCCAGCAGGCTTAACACCGGGGAGCTGTTTTTT
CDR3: CASRLNTGELFF

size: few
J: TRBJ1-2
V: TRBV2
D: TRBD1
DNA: TGTGCCACTGGGGACAGCCTAAACTATGGCTACGCATTC
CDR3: CATGDSLNYGYAF

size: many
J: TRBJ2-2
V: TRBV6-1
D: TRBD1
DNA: TGTGCCAGCAGTGCCGAGACAGGGAGCACCGGGGAGCTGTTTTTT
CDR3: CASSAETGSTGELFF

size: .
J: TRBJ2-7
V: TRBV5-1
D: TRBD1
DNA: TGCGCCAGCAGCGAGGGACAGAGGGCAAGGTCGGACGAGCAGTACTTC
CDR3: CASSEGQRARSDEQYF

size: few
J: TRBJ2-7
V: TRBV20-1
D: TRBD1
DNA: TGCAGTGCCGAGGGACAGGGGGCGGGCGAGCAGTACTTC
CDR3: CSAEGQGAGEQYF

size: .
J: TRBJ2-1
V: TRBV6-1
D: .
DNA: TGTGCCAGTACTAACGGGGGTGAGCAGTTCTTC
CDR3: CASTNGGEQFF

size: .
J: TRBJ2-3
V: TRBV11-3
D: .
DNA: TGTGCCAGCAGCCCGGGGGTTACCCCCGCGGATACGCAGTATTTT
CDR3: CASSPGVTPADTQYF

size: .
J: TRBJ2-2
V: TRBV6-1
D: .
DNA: TGTGCCAGCAGTAAGAACACCGGGGATTTGTTTTTT
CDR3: CASSKNTGDLFF

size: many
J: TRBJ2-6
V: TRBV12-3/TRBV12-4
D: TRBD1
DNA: TGTGCCAGCAGCCGGACAGGGCGACTTGGGGCCAACGTCCTGACTTTC
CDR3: CASSRTGRLGANVLTF

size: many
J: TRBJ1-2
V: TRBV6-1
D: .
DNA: TGTGCCAGCAGAAGGGAAATGAGAAGCTATGGCTACACCTTC
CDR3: CASRREMRSYGYTF

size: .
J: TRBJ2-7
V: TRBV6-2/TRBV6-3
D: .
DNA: TGTGCCAGCCTCCAGGGGGGCTGGGACGATCAGTACTTC
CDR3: CASLQGGWDDQYF

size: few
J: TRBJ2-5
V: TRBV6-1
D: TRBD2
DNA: TGTGCCAGCAGCTCTTCCGGGACTAGTGGAGAGACCCAGTACTTC
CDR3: CASSSSGTSGETQYF

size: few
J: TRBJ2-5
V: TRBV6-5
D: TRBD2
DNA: TGTGCCAGCAGGGAAGGACCCCCAACTGGACTAGCGGAGGAGGAGACCCAGTACTTC
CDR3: CASREGPPTGLAEEETQYF

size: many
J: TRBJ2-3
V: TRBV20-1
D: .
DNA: TGCAGTGCTCCCAGGTCCACAGATACGCAGTATTTT
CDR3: CSAPRSTDTQYF

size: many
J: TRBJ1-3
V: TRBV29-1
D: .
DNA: TGCAGCGTTGTTCGCAAAGACTCTGGAAACACCATATATTTT
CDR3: CSVVRKDSGNTIYF

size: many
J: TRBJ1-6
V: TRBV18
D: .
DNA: TGTGCCAGCTCAAAAGCAACAGGAGATAATTCACCCCTCCACTTT
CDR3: CASSKATGDNSPLHF

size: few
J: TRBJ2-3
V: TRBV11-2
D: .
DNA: TGTGCCAGCAGCTTAGTAGCTGCTAGCACAGATACGCAGTATTTT
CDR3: CASSLVAASTDTQYF

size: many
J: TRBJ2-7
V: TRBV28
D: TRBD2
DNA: TGTGCCAGCAGTTTTGGGACTAGCGGCTCCTACGAGCAGTACTTC
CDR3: CASSFGTSGSYEQYF

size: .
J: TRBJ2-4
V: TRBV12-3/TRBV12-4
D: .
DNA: TGTGCCAGCAGTGTCCAGACTGGGTCAAAAAACATTCAGTACTTC
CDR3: CASSVQTGSKNIQYF

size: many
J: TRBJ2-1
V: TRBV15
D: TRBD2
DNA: TGTGCCACCACTGGTGGGGGGGGGGTCAATGAGCAGTTCTTC
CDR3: CATTGGGGVNEQFF

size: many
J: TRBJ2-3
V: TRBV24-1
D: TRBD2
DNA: TGTGCCACCAGTGATGGAGCGGGAGTCGGATTTGATACGCAGTATTTT
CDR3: CATSDGAGVGFDTQYF

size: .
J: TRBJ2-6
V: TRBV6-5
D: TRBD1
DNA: TGTGCCAGCAATTACTCGACAGGGGGCGCAAGCTATGGGGCCAACGTCCCGACTTTC
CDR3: CASNYSTGGASYGANVPTF

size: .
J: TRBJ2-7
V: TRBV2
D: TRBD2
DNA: TGTGCCAGCAGTGCTTCCTGTACTAGCGGGACAGAGCAGTACTTC
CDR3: CASSASCTSGTEQYF

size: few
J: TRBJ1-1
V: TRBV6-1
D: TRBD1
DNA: TGTGCCAGCAGTAGTGACAGGGTCATCGGACAGGGGTACACCGAAGCTTTCTTT
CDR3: CASSSDRVIGQGYTEAFF

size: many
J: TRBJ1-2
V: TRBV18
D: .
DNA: TGTGCCAGCTCAATTACCGGGACCGGCTATGGCTACACCTTC
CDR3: CASSITGTGYGYTF

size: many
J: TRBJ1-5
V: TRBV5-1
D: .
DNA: TGCGCCAGCAGCGCCGGGACCTTAGGGCAGCCCCAGCATTTT
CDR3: CASSAGTLGQPQHF

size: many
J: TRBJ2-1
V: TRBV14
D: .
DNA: TGTGCCAGCAGCTCGGTAGAGGGCTACTACAATGAGCAGTTCTTC
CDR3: CASSSVEGYYNEQFF

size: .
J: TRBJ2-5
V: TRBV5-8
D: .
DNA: TGTGCCAGCAGCCTCGTCGATTTGGAGACCCAGTACTTC
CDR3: CASSLVDLETQYF

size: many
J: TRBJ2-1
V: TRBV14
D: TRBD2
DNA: TGTGCCAGCAGCCCTTCCAAAACTAGCGGGGGCCTCTTTGAGCAGTTCTTC
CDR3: CASSPSKTSGGLFEQFF

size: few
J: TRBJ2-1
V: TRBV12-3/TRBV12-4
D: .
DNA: TGTGCCAGCATTCGGGTGGGCAGATCCTACAAGGAGCAGTTCTTC
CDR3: CASIRVGRSYKEQFF